The present entry profiles one TCR beta chain with its context. The CDR3 contains 13 residues. Germline CDR1 is MNHEY and CDR2 is SVGAGI. Trimming stripped 8 bases from V and 3 bases from J, with 13 bases between. These data come from a study of blood T cell repertoires in COVID-19. Study summary: Researchers got acute and convalescent COVID-19 samples from the United States, Italy and Spain.

In the original processing: Reference gene primer amplification in the assay estimated nucleated cell counts. The table came from immunoSEQ multiplex PCR; TCRdb's copy has only in-frame clones and leaves some out. V and J calls and clone size come straight from that table; D and trimming were deduced from the DNA. The top ten hold around 20% of the sample, which has about 110,000 clones, under 80% seen once. Input material: peripheral blood. The receptor's source is an older man with active or convalescent COVID-19. The V call is TRBV6-5, the J call TRBJ1-1, with D perhaps matching TRBD1 (5 bases). CDR3 sequence reads: CASGRTWDTEAFF. The CDR3 nucleotides are TGTGCCAGCGGCCGGACATGGGACACTGAAGCTTTCTTT.